This T cell receptor (beta chain) was sequenced during a study of cytomegalovirus exposure and HLA in healthy donors. Use of 60 Vbeta and 13 Jbeta primers characterized the PCR. Clones were read by immunoSEQ multiplex PCR, and TCRdb kept only the in-frame ones, dropping some. The sample gives some 150,000 clones, roughly 85% of which show up once; less than 2% is in the top ten. CDR3 length: 13 residues. Germline V CDR1 and CDR2: LGHNA, YSLEER. V shed 1 base and J shed 3 bases, with 5 bases lying between them. Study results and limitations: Later on, a genetic analysis was performed. It linked a missense variant in DCLRE1C with V- and J-gene trimming of TCR beta. What a later analysis reportedly showed was that an Asian-associated ancestry cluster had fewer N-insertions than the approximately 700-donor mean.

About this clone itself: Its specificity is unknown.

This TCR was recovered from a man between 40 and 49 years old in good health and CMV-seronegative. Sequencing used PBMCs. The chain links TRBV4-3 to TRBJ2-3, with unresolved D. The CDR3 reads CASSQARTDTQYF. DNA for the CDR3: TGCGCCAGCAGCCAAGCGCGGACAGATACGCAGTATTTT.